This TCR beta chain was identified in a study of human T cells and chemical hapten exposure (dated by TCRdb to the early 2020s). For context, the study as a whole: For sensitization, 2% DPC in acetone was applied to a roughly 2 cm by roughly 2 cm area of upper inner arm skin. Throughout the study period of around 24 weeks, patients also received therapeutic DPC doses to the scalp every week. Patch testing was done on the upper back using Finn chambers containing 0.01% DPC, and results were scored after 6 days according to International Contact Dermatitis Research Group standards. The patient cohort, mostly female, included alopecia areata with under or over 50% scalp involvement, alopecia totalis and alopecia universalis. Libraries were combined into a pool for sequencing, and differences in TCR yield between samples came mainly from small differences in library volumes within the pool. This study followed changes in the peripheral blood TCR repertoire in vivo during primary and secondary sensitization of alopecia patients to the hapten diphenylcyclopropenone (DPC). Blood was sampled from patients pre-sensitization (week 0) and at 2, 6 and about 24 weeks after DPC sensitization. For TCR sequencing, blood came from 25 to 35 alopecia patients at anywhere from one to four time points (pre-sensitization, 2, 6 and 24 weeks). Results and caveats for the whole study, not just this receptor: No change with DPC sensitization was found in the number of TCRs above 1 in 1000 frequency, and no evidence of global repertoire structure alterations was found. The number of PT1 expanded TCRs positively correlated with patch test score, significant at thresholds 8, 16 and 32 but not 4. Repeated subsampling changed both the strength of the expansion versus patch-test correlation and the threshold at which that correlation became significant. Compared with pre-sensitization or healthy control sets, expanded TCRs formed significantly more large CDR3 similarity clusters, which is consistent with antigen-driven responses. Alopecia, a presumed autoimmune disease, was present in all patients, so the immune response of the patients might differ from that of healthy individuals.

Library construction relied on RACE. The sequencer listed for this sample is NextSeq 500. Library preparation attached unique molecular identifiers to individual cDNA molecules for quantitative, reproducible TCR counting. Both TCR alpha and TCR beta chains were sequenced from each blood RNA sample. The authors processed their data as follows. Samples had a median of approximately 96,000 TCRs, with a range from about 23,224 to 690,600. The Decombinator software suite was used to annotate V, J and CDR3 in the TCR reads. To make PS versus PT1 abundance plots, every sample was subsampled to the same number of TCRs (28,000). TCRs were defined as expanded if absent before sensitization and observed at least eight times at the 2-week time point. TCRdb ran its own pipeline on the public reads, namely fastp trimming at Q25 and MiXCR clone calling, and kept in-frame beta chains. Each record represents a unique CDR3 protein, reported with the most common genes and DNA among its rows. The V and J calls were determined by TCRdb, not by the authors. The sample contains 27,000 or so distinct CDR3 sequences, roughly a tenth of them found a single time. Together, the top ten hold around 7% of the sample.

Including cysteine and phenylalanine, the CDR3 has 12 amino acids. This entry keeps only the CDR3 DNA: 36 bases, framed from base 1. CDR1 and CDR2 are drawn from the germline V gene: KGHSH, LQKENI. The junction shows trimming of 3 bases on V and 12 bases on J, plus 12 bases between the germline ends. Many counts were recorded for this clonotype. Its antigen remains unidentified. Per-nucleotide qualities are absent, and no much larger clonotype sits a single base away. The label giving this sample's time point can be read as: patch test 2, 6 weeks after DPC sensitization. Explained via the paper, the treatment or condition label denotes: therapeutic diphenylcyclopropenone sensitization with weekly scalp DPC. At each patch-test visit, blood was drawn before the patch test was applied. Patients were considered eligible if aged 18 to 70, diagnosed with alopecia and deemed suitable for DPC therapy, and patients were excluded if pregnant. Total RNA was extracted from unfractionated whole blood collected in Tempus Blood RNA tubes.

Sequenced material: whole blood, taken in connection with sensitization to the hapten diphenylcyclopropenone (DPC). This sequence was found in a young man with alopecia areata. Some clones in this sample may be carry-over from other donors' samples. The sequence links TRBV18 to TRBJ1-5, with no reliable assignment of the D segment. The DNA sequence reads TGTGCCAGCTCACCCTCCGGAGACCTCCAGCATTTT. It specifies CASSPSGDLQHF.